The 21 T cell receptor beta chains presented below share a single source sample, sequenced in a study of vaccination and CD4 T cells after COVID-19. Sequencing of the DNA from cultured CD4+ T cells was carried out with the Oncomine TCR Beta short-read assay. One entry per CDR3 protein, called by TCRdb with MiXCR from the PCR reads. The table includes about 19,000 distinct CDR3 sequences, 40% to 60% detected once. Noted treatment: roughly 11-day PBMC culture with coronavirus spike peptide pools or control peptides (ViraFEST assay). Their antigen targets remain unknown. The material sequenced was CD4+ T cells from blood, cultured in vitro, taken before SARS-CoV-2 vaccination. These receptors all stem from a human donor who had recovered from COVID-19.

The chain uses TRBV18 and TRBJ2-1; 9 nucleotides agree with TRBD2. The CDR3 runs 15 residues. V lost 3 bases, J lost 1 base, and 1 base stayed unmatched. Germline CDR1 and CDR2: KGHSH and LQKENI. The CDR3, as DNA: TGTGCCAGCTCACCCCTAGCGGGATCCTACAATGAGCAGTTCTTC. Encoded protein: CASSPLAGSYNEQFF.

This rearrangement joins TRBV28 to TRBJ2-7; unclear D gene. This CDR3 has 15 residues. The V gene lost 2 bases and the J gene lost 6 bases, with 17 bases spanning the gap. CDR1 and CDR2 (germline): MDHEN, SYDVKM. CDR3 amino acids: CASSLLTGFLTEQYF. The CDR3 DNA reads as TGTGCCAGCAGTTTACTGACGGGTTTCTTAACCGAGCAGTACTTC.

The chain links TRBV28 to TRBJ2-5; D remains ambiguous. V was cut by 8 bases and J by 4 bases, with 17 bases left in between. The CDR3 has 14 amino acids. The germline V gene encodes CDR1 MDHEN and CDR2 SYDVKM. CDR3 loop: CASRPWDFRETQYF. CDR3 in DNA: TGTGCCAGCCGCCCCTGGGATTTTCGAGAGACCCAGTACTTC. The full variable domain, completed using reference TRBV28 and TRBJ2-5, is DVKVTQSSRYLVKRTGEKVFLECVQDMDHENMFWYRQDPGLGLRLIYFSYDVKMKEKGDIPEGYSVSREKKERFSLILESASTNQTSMYLCASRPWDFRETQYFGPGTRLLVL.

The CDR3 bases are TGCACCAGCAGCCAACTTCCTGTGGGATCGGACGCCTACGAGCAGTACTTC. This sequence encodes CTSSQLPVGSDAYEQYF. This chain connects TRBV1 to TRBJ2-7; TRBD1 is the table's D call and was not checked against the DNA. TRBV1 is tagged as a pseudogene. This CDR3 has 17 amino acids.

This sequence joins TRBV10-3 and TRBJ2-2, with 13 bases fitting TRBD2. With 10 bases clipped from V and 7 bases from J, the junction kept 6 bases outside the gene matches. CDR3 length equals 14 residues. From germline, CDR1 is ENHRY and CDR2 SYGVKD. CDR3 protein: CATLTSGRNGELFF. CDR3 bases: TGTGCCACCTTGACTAGCGGGAGGAACGGGGAGCTGTTTTTT.

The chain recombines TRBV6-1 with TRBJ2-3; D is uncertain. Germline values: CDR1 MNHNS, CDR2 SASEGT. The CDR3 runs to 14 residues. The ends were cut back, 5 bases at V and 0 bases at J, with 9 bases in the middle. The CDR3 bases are TGTGCCAGCAGTCCGGCAGAAAGCACAGATACGCAGTATTTT. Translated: CASSPAESTDTQYF.

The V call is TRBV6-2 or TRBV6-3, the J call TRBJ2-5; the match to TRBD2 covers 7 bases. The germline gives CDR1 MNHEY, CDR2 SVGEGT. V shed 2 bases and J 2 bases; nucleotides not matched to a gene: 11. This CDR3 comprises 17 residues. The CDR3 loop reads CASSYKEGSGPQETQYF. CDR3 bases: TGTGCCAGCAGTTACAAAGAAGGTAGCGGGCCTCAAGAGACCCAGTACTTC.

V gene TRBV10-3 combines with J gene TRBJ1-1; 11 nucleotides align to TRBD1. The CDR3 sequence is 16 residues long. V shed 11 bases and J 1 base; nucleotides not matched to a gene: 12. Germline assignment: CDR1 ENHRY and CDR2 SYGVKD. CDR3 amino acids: CAARPGTGGANTEAFF. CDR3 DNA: TGTGCCGCCCGCCCGGGGACAGGGGGGGCGAACACTGAAGCTTTCTTT.

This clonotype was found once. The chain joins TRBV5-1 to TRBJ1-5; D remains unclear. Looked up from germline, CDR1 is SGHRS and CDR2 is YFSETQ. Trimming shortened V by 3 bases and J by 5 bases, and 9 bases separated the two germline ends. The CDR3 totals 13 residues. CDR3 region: CASSSEGDQPQHF. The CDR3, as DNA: TGCGCCAGCAGCTCCGAGGGAGATCAGCCCCAGCATTTT.

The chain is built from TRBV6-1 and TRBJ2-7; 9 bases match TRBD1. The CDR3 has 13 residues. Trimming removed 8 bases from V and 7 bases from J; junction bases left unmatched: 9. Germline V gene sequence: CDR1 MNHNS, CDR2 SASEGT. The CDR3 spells CASGGTGNYEQYF. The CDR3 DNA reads TGTGCCAGCGGAGGGACAGGGAATTATGAGCAGTACTTC.

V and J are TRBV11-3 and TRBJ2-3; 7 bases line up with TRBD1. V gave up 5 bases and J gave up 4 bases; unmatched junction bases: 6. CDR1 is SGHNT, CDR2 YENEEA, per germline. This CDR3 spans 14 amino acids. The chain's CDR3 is CASSRGQVADTQYF. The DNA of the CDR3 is TGTGCCAGCAGCCGCGGACAGGTCGCAGATACGCAGTATTTT. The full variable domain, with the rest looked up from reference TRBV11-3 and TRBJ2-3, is EAGVVQSPRYKIIEKKQPVAFWCNPISGHNTLYWYLQNLGQGPELLIRYENEEAVDDSQLPKDRFSAERLKGVDSTLKIQPAELGDSAVYLCASSRGQVADTQYFGPGTRLTVL.

The CDR3 DNA reads TGTGCCAGCAGCTTCAGTAACAGGGGGGTAAGTGAGCAGTTCTTC. Protein: CASSFSNRGVSEQFF. The V gene is TRBV11-2, the J gene TRBJ2-1; TRBD1 aligns across 8 bases. The V segment lost 3 bases and the J segment 9 bases; nucleotides outside the gene matches: 10. The CDR3 extends over 15 amino acids. Germline CDR1 is SGHAT and CDR2 is FQNNGV.

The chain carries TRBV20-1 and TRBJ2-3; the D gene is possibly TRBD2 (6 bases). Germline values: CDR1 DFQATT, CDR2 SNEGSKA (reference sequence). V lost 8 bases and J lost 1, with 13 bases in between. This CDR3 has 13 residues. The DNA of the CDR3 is TGCAGTCGCCCCGGGAGAGGCACAGATACGCAGTATTTT. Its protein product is CSRPGRGTDTQYF.

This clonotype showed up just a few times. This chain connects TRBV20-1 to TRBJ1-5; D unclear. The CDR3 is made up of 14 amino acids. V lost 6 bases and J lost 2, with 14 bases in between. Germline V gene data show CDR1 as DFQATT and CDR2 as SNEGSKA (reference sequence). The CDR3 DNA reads TGCAGTGCCCACCCCGGCGGGGGCAATCAGCCCCAGCATTTT. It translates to CSAHPGGGNQPQHF.

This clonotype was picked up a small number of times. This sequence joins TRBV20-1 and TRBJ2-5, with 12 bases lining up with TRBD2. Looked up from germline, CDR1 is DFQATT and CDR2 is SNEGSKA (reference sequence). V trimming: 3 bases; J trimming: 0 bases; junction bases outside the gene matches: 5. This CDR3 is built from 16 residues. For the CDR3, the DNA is TGCAGTGCTAGGGCTAGCGGGAGGGCGTACCAAGAGACCCAGTACTTC. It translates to CSARASGRAYQETQYF.

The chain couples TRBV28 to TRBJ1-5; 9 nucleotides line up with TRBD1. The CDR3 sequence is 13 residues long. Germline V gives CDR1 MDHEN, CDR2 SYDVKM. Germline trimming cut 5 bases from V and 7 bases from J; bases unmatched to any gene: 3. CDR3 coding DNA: TGTGCCAGCAGTGGTACAGGGGGCCAGCCCCAGCATTTT. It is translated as CASSGTGGQPQHF. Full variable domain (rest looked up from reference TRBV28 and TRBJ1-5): DVKVTQSSRYLVKRTGEKVFLECVQDMDHENMFWYRQDPGLGLRLIYFSYDVKMKEKGDIPEGYSVSREKKERFSLILESASTNQTSMYLCASSGTGGQPQHFGDGTRLSIL.

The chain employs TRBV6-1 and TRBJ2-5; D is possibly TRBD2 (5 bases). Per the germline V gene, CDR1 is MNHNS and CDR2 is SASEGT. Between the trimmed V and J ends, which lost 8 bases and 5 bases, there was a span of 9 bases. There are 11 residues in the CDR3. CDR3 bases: TGTGCCAGCCGGTCGGGGGAGACCCAGTACTTC. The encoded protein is CASRSGETQYF.

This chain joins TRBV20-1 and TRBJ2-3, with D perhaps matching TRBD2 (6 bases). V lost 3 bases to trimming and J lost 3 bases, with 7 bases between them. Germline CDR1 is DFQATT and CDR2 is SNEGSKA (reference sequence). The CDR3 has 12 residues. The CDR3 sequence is CSASGRTDTQYF. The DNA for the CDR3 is TGCAGTGCTAGCGGGAGAACAGATACGCAGTATTTT.

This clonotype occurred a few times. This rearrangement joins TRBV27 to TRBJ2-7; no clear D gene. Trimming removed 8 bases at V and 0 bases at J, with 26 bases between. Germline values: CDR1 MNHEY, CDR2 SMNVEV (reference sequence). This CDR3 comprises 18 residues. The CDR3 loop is CASRTRPTLGPSSYEQYF. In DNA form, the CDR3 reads TGTGCCAGCCGAACACGCCCGACGCTTGGCCCAAGCTCCTACGAGCAGTACTTC.

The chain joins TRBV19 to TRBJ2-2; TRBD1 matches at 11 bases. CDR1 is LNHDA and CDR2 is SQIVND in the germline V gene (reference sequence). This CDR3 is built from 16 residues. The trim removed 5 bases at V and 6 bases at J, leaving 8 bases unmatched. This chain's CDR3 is CASSPYGQGAAGELFF. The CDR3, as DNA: TGTGCCAGTAGTCCCTACGGACAGGGGGCGGCCGGGGAGCTGTTTTTT.

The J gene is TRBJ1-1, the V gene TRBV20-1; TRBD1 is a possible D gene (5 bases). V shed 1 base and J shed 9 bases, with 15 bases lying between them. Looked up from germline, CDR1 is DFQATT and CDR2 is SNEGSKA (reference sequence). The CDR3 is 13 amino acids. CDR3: CSARGPGGSQAFF. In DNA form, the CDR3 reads TGCAGTGCTAGAGGCCCTGGGGGTTCGCAAGCTTTCTTT.